The clone carrying this T cell receptor beta chain was detected many times. The data stem from a study of spatial heterogeneity in lung cancer. This CDR3 is 16 amino acids long. Germline assignment: CDR1 SGHAT and CDR2 FQNNGV. V shed 0 bases, J shed 8 bases, and the junction held 5 bases outside the gene matches. The library protocol tagged each TCR cDNA with a unique molecular identifier. MiXCR was run by TCRdb on the 5' RACE reads, yielding one entry per CDR3 protein. The sample lists about 39,000 distinct CDR3 sequences; 2.5% to 3.5% were seen once. Time point of the sample: sample taken at primary tumor resection. A total of around 67 untreated early-stage non-small cell lung cancer patients served as donors. Frozen PBMC, nontumor lung or tumor provided whole RNA, which was sequenced unsorted.

Sequences were derived from normal lung tissue next to the tumor, sampled at surgery. The gene calls are TRBV11-2 and TRBJ2-1, with TRBD2 matching over 12 bases. The sequence derives from a male donor with early-stage non-small cell lung cancer. The CDR3 DNA is TGTGCCAGCAGCTTAGATCCGACTAGCGGGAGCGATGAGCAGTTCTTC. Translation gives CASSLDPTSGSDEQFF.